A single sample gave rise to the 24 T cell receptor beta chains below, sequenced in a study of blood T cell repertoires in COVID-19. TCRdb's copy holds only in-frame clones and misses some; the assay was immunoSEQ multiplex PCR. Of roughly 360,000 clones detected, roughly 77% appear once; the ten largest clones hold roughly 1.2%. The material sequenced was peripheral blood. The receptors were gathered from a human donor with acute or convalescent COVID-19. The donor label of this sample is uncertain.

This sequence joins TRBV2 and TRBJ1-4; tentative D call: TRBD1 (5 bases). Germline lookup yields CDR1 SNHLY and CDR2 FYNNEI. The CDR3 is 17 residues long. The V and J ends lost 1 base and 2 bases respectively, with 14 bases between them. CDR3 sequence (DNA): TGTGCCAGCAGTGAAGGGCGTCAGGGCTGGACTAATGAAAAACTGTTTTTT. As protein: CASSEGRQGWTNEKLFF. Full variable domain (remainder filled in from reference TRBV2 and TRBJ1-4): EPEVTQTPSHQVTQMGQEVILRCVPISNHLYFYWYRQILGQKVEFLVSFYNNEISEKSEIFDDQFSVERPDGSNFTLKIRSTKLEDSAMYFCASSEGRQGWTNEKLFFGSGTQLSVL.

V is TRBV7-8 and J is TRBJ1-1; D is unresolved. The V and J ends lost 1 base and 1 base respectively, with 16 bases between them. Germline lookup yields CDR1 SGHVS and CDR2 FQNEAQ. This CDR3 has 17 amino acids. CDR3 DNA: TGTGCCAGCAGCTTAGTGTCACCCATTCGGGGGAACACTGAAGCTTTCTTT. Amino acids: CASSLVSPIRGNTEAFF. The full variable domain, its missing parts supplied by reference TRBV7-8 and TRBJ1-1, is GAGVSQSPRYKVAKRGQDVALRCDPISGHVSLFWYQQALGQGPEFLTYFQNEAQLDKSGLPSDRFFAERPEGSVSTLKIQRTQQEDSAVYLCASSLVSPIRGNTEAFFGQGTRLTVV.

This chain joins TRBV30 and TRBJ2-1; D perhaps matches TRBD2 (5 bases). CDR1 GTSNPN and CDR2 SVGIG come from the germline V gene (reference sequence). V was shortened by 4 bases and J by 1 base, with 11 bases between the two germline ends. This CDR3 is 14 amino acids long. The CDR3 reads CAWTFGGSYNEQFF. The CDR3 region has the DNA TGTGCCTGGACCTTTGGAGGTTCCTACAATGAGCAGTTCTTC.

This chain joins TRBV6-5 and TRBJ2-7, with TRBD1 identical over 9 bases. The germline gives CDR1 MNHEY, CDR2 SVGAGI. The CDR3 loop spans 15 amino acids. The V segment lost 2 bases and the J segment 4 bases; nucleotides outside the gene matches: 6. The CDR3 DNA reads TGTGCCAGCAGTTACGGGGGACAGGGTTTGTACGAGCAGTACTTC. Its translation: CASSYGGQGLYEQYF.

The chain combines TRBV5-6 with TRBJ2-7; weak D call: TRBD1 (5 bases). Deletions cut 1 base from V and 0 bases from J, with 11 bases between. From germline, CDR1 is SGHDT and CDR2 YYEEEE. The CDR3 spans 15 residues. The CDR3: CASSLSGPFSYEQYF. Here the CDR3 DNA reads TGTGCCAGCAGCTTGTCAGGGCCTTTCTCCTACGAGCAGTACTTC.

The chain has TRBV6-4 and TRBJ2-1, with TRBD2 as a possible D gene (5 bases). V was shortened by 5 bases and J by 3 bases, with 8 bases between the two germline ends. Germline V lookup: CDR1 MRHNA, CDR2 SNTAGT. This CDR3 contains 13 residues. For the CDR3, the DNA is TGTGCCAGCAGTTCTACTAGCTACAATGAGCAGTTCTTC. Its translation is CASSSTSYNEQFF.

CDR3: CASSSTPGQGVQSSYNEQFF. The CDR3 nucleotides are TGCGCCAGCAGCTCTACACCGGGACAGGGGGTACAGAGCTCCTACAATGAGCAGTTCTTC. The rearrangement joins TRBV5-1 to TRBJ2-1; 11 nucleotides agree with TRBD1. Looked up from germline, CDR1 is SGHRS and CDR2 is YFSETQ. The CDR3 is 20 residues long. V trimming: 3 bases; J trimming: 0 bases; junction bases outside the gene matches: 14.

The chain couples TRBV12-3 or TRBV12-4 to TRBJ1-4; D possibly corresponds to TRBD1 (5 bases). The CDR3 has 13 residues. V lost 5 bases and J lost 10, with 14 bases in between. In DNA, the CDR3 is TGTGCCAGCAGTCAACCTCCTCAGGGAAAACTGTTTTTT. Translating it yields CASSQPPQGKLFF.

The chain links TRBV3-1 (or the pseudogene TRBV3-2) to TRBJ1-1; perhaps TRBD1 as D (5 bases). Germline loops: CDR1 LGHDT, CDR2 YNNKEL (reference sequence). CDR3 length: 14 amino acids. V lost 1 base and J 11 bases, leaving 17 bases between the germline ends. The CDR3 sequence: CASSQGYRAAGAFF. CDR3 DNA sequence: TGTGCCAGCAGCCAAGGGTACCGGGCCGCAGGGGCTTTCTTT.

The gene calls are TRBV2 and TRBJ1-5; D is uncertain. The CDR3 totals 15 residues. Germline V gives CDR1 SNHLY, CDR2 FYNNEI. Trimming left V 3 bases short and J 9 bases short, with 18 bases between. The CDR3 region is CASSDGDTKARPQHF. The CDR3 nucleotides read TGTGCCAGCAGTGATGGCGACACGAAGGCTCGGCCCCAGCATTTT.

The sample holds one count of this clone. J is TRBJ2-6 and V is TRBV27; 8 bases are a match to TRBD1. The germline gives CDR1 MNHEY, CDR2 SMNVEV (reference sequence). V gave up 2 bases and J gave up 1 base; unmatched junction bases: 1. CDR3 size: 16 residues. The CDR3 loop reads CASSLQGASGANVLTF. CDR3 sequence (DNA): TGTGCCAGCAGTTTACAGGGGGCTTCTGGGGCCAACGTCCTGACTTTC.

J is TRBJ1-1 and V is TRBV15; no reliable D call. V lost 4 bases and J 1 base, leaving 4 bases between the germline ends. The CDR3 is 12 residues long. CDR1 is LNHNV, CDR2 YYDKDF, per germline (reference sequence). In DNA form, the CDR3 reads TGTGCCACCAGCATACAGAACACTGAAGCTTTCTTT. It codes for CATSIQNTEAFF. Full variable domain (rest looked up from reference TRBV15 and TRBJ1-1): DAMVIQNPRYQVTQFGKPVTLSCSQTLNHNVMYWYQQKSSQAPKLLFHYYDKDFNNEADTPDNFQSRRPNTSFCFLDIRSPGLGDTAMYLCATSIQNTEAFFGQGTRLTVV.

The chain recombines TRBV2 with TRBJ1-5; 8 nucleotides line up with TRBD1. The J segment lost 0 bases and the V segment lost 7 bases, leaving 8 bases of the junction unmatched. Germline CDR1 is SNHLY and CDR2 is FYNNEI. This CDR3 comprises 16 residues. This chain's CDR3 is CASMGTGTYSNQPQHF. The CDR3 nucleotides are TGTGCCAGCATGGGGACAGGAACGTATAGCAATCAGCCCCAGCATTTT. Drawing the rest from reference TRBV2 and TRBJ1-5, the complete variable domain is EPEVTQTPSHQVTQMGQEVILRCVPISNHLYFYWYRQILGQKVEFLVSFYNNEISEKSEIFDDQFSVERPDGSNFTLKIRSTKLEDSAMYFCASMGTGTYSNQPQHFGDGTRLSIL.

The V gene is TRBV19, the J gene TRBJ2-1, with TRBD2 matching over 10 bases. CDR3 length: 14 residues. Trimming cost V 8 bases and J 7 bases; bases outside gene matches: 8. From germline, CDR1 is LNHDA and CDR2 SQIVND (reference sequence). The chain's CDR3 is CASQSGREGNEQFF. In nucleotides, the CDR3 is TGTGCCAGTCAAAGCGGGAGGGAGGGTAATGAGCAGTTCTTC.

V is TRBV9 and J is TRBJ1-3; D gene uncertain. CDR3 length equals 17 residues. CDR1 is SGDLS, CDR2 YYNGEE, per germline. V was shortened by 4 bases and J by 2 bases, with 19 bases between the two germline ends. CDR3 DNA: TGTGCCAGCAGCCCCGAGGTGGGAGGGTTTGCTGGAAACACCATATATTTT. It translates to CASSPEVGGFAGNTIYF.

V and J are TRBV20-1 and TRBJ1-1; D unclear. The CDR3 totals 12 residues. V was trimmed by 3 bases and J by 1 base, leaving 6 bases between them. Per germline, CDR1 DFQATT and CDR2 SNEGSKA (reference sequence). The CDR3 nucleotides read TGCAGTGCTAGTAGCAAGAACACTGAAGCTTTCTTT. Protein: CSASSKNTEAFF.

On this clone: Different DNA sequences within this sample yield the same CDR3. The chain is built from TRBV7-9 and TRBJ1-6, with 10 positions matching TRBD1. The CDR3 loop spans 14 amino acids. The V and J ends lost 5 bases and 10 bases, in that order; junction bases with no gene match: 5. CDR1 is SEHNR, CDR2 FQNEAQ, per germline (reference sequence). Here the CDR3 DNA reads TGTGCCAGCAGCCGGACAGGGGGAAACTCACCCCTCCACTTT. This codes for CASSRTGGNSPLHF.

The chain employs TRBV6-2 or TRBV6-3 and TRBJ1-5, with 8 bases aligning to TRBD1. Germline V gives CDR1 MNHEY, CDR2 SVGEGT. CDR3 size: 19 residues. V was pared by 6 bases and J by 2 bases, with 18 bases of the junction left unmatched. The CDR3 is CASSPLLGQGTMGNQPQHF. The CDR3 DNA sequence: TGTGCCAGCAGCCCCCTATTAGGACAGGGAACTATGGGCAATCAGCCCCAGCATTTT.

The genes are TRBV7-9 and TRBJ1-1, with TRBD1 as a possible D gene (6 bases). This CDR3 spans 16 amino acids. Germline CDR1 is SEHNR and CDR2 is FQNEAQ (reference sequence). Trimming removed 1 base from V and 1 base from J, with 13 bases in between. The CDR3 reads CASSLVGGARNTEAFF. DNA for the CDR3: TGTGCCAGCAGCTTAGTAGGGGGAGCACGGAACACTGAAGCTTTCTTT.

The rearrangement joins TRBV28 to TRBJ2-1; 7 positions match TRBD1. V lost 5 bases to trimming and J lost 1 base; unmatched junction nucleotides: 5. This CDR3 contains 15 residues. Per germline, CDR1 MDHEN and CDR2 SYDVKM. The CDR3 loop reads CASSRQGGSYNEQFF. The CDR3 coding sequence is TGTGCCAGCAGTCGACAGGGTGGGTCCTACAATGAGCAGTTCTTC.

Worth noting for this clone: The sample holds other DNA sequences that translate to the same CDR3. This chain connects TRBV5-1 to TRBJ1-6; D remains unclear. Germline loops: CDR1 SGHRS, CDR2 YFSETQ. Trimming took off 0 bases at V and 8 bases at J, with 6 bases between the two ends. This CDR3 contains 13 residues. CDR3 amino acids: CASSLVPDSPLHF. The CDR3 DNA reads TGCGCCAGCAGCTTGGTCCCGGATTCACCCCTCCACTTT.

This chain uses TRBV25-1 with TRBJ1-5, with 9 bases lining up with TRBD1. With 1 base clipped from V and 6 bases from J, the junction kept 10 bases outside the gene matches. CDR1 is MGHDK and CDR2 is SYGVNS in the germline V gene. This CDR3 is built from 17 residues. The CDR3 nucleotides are TGTGCCAGCAGTGAATGGCCCCTCGACAGGGGGGGTCAGCCCCAGCATTTT. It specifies CASSEWPLDRGGQPQHF.

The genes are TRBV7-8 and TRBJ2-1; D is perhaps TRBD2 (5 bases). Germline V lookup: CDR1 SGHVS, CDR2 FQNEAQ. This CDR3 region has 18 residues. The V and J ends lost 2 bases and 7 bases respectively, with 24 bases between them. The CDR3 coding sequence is TGTGCCAGCAGCTTACCTACTAGTTCCCTCTTTTCCCTGAATGAGCAGTTCTTC. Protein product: CASSLPTSSLFSLNEQFF.

This chain's CDR3 is CASSQDSFGGTGNTIYF. The CDR3 bases are TGTGCCAGCAGCCAAGATTCCTTCGGGGGTACTGGAAACACCATATATTTT. The chain combines TRBV3-1 (or the pseudogene TRBV3-2) with TRBJ1-3, with D maybe TRBD1 (5 bases). The V and J ends lost 0 bases and 2 bases respectively, with 14 bases between them. This CDR3 is built from 17 residues. Germline V gives CDR1 LGHDT, CDR2 YNNKEL (reference sequence).